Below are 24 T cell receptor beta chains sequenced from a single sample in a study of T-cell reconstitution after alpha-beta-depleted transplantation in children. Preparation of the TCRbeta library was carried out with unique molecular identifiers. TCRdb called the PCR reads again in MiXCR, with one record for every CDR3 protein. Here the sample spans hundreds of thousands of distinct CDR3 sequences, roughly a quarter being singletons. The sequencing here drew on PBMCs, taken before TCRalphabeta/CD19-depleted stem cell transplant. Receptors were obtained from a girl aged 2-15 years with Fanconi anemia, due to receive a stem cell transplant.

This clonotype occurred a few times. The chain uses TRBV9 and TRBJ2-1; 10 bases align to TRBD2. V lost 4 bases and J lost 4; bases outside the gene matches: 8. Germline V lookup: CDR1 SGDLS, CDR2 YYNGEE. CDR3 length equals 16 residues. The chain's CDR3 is CASSLVASGGYNEQFF. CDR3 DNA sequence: TGTGCCAGCAGCCTCGTCGCTAGCGGGGGTTACAATGAGCAGTTCTTC.

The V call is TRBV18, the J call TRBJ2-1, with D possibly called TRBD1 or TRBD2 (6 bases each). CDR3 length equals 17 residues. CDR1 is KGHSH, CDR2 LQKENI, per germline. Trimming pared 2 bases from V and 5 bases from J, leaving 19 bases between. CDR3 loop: CASSPFPSSGEDNEQFF. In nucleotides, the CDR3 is TGTGCCAGCTCACCATTCCCGTCTTCAGGGGAGGACAATGAGCAGTTCTTC.

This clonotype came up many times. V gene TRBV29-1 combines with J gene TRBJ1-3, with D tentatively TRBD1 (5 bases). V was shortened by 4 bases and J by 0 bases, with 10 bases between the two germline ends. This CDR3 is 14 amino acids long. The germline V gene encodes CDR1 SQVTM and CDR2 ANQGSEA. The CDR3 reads CSVVGDFSGNTIYF. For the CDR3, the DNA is TGCAGCGTTGTGGGGGATTTCTCTGGAAACACCATATATTTT.

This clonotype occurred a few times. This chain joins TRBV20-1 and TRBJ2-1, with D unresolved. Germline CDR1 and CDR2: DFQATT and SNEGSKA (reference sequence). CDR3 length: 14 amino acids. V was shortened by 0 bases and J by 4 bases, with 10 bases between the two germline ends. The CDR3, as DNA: TGCAGTGCTAGAGATTTCGGGTCATACAATGAGCAGTTCTTC. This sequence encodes CSARDFGSYNEQFF.

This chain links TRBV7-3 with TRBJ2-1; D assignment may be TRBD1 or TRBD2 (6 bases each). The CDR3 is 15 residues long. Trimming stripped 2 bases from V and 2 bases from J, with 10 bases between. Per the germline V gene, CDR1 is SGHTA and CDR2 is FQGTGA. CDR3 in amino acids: CASSLAGHPYNEQFF. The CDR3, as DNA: TGTGCCAGCAGCTTAGCGGGACACCCCTACAATGAGCAGTTCTTC.

CDR3 sequence: CASSFTGTSYNEQFF. The CDR3 nucleotides are TGTGCCAGCAGCTTTACCGGGACTAGCTACAATGAGCAGTTCTTC. The chain links TRBV7-8 to TRBJ2-1; 8 bases match TRBD2. CDR1 and CDR2 (germline): SGHVS, FQNEAQ. The CDR3 has 15 residues. V lost 3 bases and J lost 3; bases outside the gene matches: 4.

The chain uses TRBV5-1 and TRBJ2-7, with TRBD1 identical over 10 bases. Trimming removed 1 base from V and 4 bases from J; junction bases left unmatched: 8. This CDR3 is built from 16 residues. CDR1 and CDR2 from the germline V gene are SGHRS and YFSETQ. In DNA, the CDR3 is TGCGCCAGCAGCTTGCAGGCGGGACAGGGGTTGTACGAGCAGTACTTC. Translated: CASSLQAGQGLYEQYF. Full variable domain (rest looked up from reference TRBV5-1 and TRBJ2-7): KAGVTQTPRYLIKTRGQQVTLSCSPISGHRSVSWYQQTPGQGLQFLFEYFSETQRNKGNFPGRFSGRQFSNSRSEMNVSTLELGDSALYLCASSLQAGQGLYEQYFGPGTRLTVT.

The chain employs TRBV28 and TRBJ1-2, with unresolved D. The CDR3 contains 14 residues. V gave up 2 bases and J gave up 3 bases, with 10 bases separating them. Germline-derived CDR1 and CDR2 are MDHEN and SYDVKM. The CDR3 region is CASSLNPAYYGYTF. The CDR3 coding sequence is TGTGCCAGCAGTTTAAATCCAGCATACTATGGCTACACCTTC.

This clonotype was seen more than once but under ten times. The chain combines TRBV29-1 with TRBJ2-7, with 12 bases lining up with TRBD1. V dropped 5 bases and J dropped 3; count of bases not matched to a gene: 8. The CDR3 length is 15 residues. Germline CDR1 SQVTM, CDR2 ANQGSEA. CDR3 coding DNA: TGCAGCGTTACCGGGACAGGGGGCTCCTACTACGAGCAGTACTTC. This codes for CSVTGTGGSYYEQYF.

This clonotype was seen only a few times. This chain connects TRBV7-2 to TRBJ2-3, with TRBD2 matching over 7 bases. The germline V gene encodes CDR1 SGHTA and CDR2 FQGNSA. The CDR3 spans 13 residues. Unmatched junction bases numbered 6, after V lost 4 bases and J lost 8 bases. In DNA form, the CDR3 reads TGTGCCAGCAGCTCATCTGGCGGGGGTACGCAGTATTTT. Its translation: CASSSSGGGTQYF.

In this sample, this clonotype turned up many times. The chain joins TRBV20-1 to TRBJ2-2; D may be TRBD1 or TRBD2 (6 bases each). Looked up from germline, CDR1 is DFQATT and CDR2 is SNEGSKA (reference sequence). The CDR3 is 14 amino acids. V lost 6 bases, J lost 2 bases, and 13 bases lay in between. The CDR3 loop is CSAWGAPNTGELFF. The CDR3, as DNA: TGCAGTGCCTGGGGGGCCCCCAACACCGGGGAGCTGTTTTTT.

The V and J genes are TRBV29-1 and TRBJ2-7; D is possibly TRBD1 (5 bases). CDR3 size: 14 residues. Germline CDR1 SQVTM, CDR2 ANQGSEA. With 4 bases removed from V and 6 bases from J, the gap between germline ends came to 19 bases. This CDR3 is CSVAAPSGFGEQYF. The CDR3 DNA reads TGCAGCGTTGCGGCTCCGTCAGGGTTCGGCGAGCAGTACTTC.

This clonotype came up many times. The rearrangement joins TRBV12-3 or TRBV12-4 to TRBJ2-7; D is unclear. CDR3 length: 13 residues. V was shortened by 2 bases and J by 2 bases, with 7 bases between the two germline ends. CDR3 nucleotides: TGTGCCAGCAGTTTACTCTCAACCTACGAGCAGTACTTC. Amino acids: CASSLLSTYEQYF.

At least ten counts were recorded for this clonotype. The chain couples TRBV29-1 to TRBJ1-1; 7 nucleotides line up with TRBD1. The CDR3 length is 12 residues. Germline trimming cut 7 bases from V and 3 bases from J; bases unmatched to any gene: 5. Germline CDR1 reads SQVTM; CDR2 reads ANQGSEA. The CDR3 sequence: CSAYDRDTEAFF. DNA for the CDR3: TGCAGCGCCTATGACAGGGACACTGAAGCTTTCTTT.

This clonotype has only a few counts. The CDR3 nucleotides are TGCAGCGTTGGTAAGGCTAGCGGGATCCATGAGCAGTTCTTC. Its translation: CSVGKASGIHEQFF. The rearrangement joins TRBV29-1 to TRBJ2-1; 9 nucleotides agree with TRBD2. Germline lookup yields CDR1 SQVTM and CDR2 ANQGSEA. The CDR3 contains 14 residues. Trimming at V came to 4 bases and at J to 8 bases, leaving 9 bases not matched to a gene.

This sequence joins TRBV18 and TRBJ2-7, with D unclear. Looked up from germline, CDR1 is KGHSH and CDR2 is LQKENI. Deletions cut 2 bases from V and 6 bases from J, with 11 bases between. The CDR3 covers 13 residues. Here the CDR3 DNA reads TGTGCCAGCTCACCATCGATAACTGCCGAGCAGTACTTC. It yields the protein CASSPSITAEQYF.

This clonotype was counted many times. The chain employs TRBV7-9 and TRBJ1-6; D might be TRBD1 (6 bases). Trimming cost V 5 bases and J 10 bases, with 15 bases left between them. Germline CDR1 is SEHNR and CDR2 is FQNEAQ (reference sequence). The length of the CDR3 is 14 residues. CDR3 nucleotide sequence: TGTGCCAGCAGCCTGGACAGTAAAAGCTCACCCCTCCACTTT. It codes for CASSLDSKSSPLHF.

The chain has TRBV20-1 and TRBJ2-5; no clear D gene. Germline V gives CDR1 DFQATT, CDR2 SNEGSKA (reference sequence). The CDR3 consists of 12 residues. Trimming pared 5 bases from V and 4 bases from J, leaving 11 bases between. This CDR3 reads CSAARSRETQYF. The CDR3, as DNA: TGCAGTGCTGCTAGATCCCGAGAGACCCAGTACTTC.

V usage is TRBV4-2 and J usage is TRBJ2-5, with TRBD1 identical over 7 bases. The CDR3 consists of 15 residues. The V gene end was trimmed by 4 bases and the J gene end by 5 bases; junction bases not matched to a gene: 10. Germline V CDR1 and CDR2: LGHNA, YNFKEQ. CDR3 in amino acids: CASSLRQGYGETQYF. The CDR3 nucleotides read TGTGCCAGCAGCCTCCGACAGGGATACGGGGAGACCCAGTACTTC.

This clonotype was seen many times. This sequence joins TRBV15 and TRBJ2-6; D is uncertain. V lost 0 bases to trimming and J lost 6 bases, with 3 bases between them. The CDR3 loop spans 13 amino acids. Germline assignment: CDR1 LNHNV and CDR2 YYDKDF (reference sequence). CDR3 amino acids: CATSRDKANVLTF. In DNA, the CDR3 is TGTGCCACCAGCAGAGATAAGGCCAACGTCCTGACTTTC.

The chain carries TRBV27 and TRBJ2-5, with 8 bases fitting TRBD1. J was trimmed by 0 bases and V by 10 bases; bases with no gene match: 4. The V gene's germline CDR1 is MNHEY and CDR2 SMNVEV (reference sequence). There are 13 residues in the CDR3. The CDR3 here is CATRQGYQETQYF. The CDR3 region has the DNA TGTGCCACCAGACAGGGGTACCAAGAGACCCAGTACTTC.

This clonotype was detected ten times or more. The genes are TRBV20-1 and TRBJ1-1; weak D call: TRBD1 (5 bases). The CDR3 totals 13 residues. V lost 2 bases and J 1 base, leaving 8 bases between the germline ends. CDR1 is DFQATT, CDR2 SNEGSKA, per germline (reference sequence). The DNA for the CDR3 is TGCAGTGCTAGACGGGACTCGAACACTGAAGCTTTCTTT. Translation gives CSARRDSNTEAFF.

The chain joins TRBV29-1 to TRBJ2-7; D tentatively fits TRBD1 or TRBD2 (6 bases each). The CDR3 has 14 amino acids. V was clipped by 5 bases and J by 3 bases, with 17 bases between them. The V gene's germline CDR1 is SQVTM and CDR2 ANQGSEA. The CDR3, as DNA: TGCAGCGTTTCTATGGGGGGCACTTTCTACGAGCAGTACTTC. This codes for CSVSMGGTFYEQYF.

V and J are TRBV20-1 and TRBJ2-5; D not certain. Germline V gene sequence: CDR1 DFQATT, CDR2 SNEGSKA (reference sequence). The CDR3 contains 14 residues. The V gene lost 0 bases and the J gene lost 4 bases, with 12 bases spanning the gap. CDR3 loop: CSARDHERLETQYF. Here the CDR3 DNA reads TGCAGTGCTAGAGATCATGAGAGATTAGAGACCCAGTACTTC.